This TCR beta chain emerged from a study of T cell responses to AZD1222 COVID-19 vaccine. Assay: immunoSEQ multiplex PCR; the TCRdb copy retains only in-frame clones and omits some. The sample gives 150,000 to 200,000 clones, 85% to 95% of which show up once; under 6% is in the top ten. About this clone: Antigen specificity is unknown.

V was pared by 3 bases and J by 4 bases, with 2 bases of the junction left unmatched. Germline CDR1 is SGDLS and CDR2 is YYNGEE. This CDR3 region has 15 residues. Findings and limits, study-wide: The donors showed a predominance of white British ancestry and of females, with possible underestimation of clonal diversity.

The sequences come from peripheral blood, collected 28 days after the second AZD1222 dose. V usage is TRBV9 and J usage is TRBJ2-7; 15 bases are shared with TRBD2. The source is an adult who received the AZD1222 COVID-19 vaccine. The CDR3 DNA follows: TGTGCCAGCAGCGCCGGGACTAGCGGGGGGTACGAGCAGTACTTC. Encoded protein: CASSAGTSGGYEQYF.